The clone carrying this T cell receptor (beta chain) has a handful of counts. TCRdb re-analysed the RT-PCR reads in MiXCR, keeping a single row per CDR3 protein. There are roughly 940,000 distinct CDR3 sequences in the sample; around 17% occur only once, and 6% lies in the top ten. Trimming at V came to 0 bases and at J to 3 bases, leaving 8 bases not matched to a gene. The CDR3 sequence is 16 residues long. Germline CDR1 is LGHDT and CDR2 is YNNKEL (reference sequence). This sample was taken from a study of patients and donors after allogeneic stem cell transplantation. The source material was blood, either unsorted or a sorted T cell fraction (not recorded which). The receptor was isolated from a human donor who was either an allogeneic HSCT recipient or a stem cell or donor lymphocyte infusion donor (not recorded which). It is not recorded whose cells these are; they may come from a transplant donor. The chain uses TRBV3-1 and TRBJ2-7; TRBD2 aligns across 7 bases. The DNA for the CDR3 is TGTGCCAGCAGCCAAGATAGCCTAGCGGCATTCTACGAGCAGTACTTC. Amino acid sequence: CASSQDSLAAFYEQYF.